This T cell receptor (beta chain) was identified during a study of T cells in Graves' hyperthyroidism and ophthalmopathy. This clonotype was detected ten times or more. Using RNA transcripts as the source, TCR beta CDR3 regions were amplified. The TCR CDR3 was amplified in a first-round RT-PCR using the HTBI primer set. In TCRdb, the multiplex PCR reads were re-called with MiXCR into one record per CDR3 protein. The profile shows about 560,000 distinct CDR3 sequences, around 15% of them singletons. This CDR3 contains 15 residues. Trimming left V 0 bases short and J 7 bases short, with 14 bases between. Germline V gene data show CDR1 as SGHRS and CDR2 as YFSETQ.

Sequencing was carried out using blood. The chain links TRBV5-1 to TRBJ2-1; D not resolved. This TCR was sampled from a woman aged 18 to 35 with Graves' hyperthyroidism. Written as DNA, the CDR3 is TGCGCCAGCAGCTTGGCCCTCGACTCGAGAAATGAGCAGTTCTTC. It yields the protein CASSLALDSRNEQFF.